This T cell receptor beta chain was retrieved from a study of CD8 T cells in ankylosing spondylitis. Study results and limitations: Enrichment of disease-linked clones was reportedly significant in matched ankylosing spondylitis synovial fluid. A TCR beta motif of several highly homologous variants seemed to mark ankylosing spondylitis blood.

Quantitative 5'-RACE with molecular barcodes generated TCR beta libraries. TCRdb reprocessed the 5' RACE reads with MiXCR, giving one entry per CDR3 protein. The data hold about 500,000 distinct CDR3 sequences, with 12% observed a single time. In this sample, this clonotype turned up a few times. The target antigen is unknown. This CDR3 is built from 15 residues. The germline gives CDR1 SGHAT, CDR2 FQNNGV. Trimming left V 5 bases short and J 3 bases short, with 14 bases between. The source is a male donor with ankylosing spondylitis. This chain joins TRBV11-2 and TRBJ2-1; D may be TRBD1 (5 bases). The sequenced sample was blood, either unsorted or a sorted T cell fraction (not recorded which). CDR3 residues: CASSTGLGVYNEQFF. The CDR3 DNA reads TGTGCCAGCAGCACAGGATTGGGCGTCTACAATGAGCAGTTCTTC.